The T cell receptor (beta chain) under discussion was sequenced for a study of blood T cell repertoires in COVID-19. Study summary: Material from acute and convalescent COVID-19 was sourced from the United States, Italy and Spain. T cells, B-cell-depleted T cells, or PBMCs provided the cDNA or gDNA that served as material.

Seattle patients were enrolled while actively infected and followed longitudinally. In the authors' workflow: Amplified reference gene primers provided the basis for estimating nucleated cell counts. Some clones are missing from TCRdb's copy, which holds only in-frame ones; the method was immunoSEQ multiplex PCR. The V and J calls and clone size were taken over from that table, and D and trimming were inferred from the DNA. The repertoire has roughly 200,000 clones, about 81% of them found once; the top ten carry roughly 7.1%. The TCR comes from a woman aged 60-75 years with COVID-19, enrolled during active disease. The sequencing input was peripheral blood.

The CDR3 nucleotides read TGTGCCAGCAGTATACCGGGACTAGCGGGAGTTCGTTCCTACAATGAGCAGTTCTTC. The encoded protein is CASSIPGLAGVRSYNEQFF. The chain joins TRBV28 to TRBJ2-1; 14 positions match TRBD2. CDR1 is MDHEN, CDR2 SYDVKM, per germline. This CDR3 has 19 residues. V shed 5 bases, J shed 1 base, and the junction held 10 bases outside the gene matches.